This T cell receptor beta chain was captured in a study of blood T cell repertoires in COVID-19. Study at large: The United States, Italy and Spain supplied acute and convalescent COVID-19 samples. Sample material is recorded as cDNA or gDNA derived from T cells, B-cell-depleted T cells, or PBMCs.

In the original workflow: Nucleated cell number was recorded as an estimate derived from reference gene primer amplification. This table comes from immunoSEQ multiplex PCR, and its TCRdb copy is limited to in-frame clones, with some not included. V and J calls and clone size follow that table, whereas D and trimming were derived from the DNA. There are about 150,000 clones in the sample; around 80% occur only once, and roughly 0.58% lies in the top ten. The length of the CDR3 is 12 residues. From germline, CDR1 is LGHDT and CDR2 YNNKEL (reference sequence). The V gene lost 4 bases and the J gene lost 4 bases, with 7 bases spanning the gap.

Sample: peripheral blood. This sequence originates from a man aged 60-69 years with acute or convalescent COVID-19. The V call is TRBV3-1 (or the pseudogene TRBV3-2), the J call TRBJ1-2; tentative D call: TRBD1 (5 bases). CDR3 loop: CASSPDSYGYTF. In nucleotides, the CDR3 is TGTGCCAGCAGCCCCGACAGCTATGGCTACACCTTC.